These 17 T cell receptor beta chains share one sample of origin, sequenced in a study of cytomegalovirus exposure and HLA in healthy donors. Vbeta (60) and Jbeta (13) primers were used in the PCR. This table comes from immunoSEQ multiplex PCR, and its TCRdb copy is limited to in-frame clones, with some not included. This sample has roughly 180,000 clones, with roughly 78% found just once. The sample was PBMCs. The receptors here all came from a girl aged 10-17 years in good health and CMV-seropositive.

This clone was recorded a few times. The chain links TRBV9 to TRBJ2-3; 7 nucleotides match TRBD2. The CDR3 loop spans 16 amino acids. Germline loops: CDR1 SGDLS, CDR2 YYNGEE. Trimming took 3 bases from V and 1 from J; bases not matched to a gene: 8. The CDR3 here is CASSESPAGGTDTQYF. The CDR3 DNA follows: TGTGCCAGCAGCGAGAGCCCGGCGGGGGGCACAGATACGCAGTATTTT.

The chain uses TRBV7-6 and TRBJ2-7; TRBD1 is a possible D gene (6 bases). Deletions cut 5 bases from V and 4 bases from J, with 18 bases between. There are 15 residues in the CDR3. CDR1 and CDR2 (germline): SGHVS, FNYEAQ. The CDR3 protein is CASSPEPGQTYEQYF. CDR3 bases: TGTGCCAGCAGCCCTGAACCGGGACAAACGTACGAGCAGTACTTC. Complete variable domain (other parts from reference TRBV7-6 and TRBJ2-7): GAGVSQSPRYKVTKRGQDVALRCDPISGHVSLYWYRQALGQGPEFLTYFNYEAQQDKSGLPNDRFSAERPEGSISTLTIQRTEQRDSAMYRCASSPEPGQTYEQYFGPGTRLTVT.

The chain couples TRBV27 to TRBJ2-7; 9 nucleotides match TRBD2. Germline-derived CDR1 and CDR2 are MNHEY and SMNVEV (reference sequence). The CDR3 totals 16 residues. Trimming removed 5 bases from V and 1 base from J; junction bases left unmatched: 9. CDR3 residues: CASSPWLAGASYEQYF. CDR3 DNA: TGTGCCAGCAGTCCCTGGTTAGCGGGGGCGTCCTACGAGCAGTACTTC.

The chain couples TRBV6-4 to TRBJ1-6, with unresolved D. The V end was cut by 6 bases, the J end by 0 bases, with 9 bases between. The CDR3 consists of 15 residues. Germline V CDR1 and CDR2: MRHNA, SNTAGT. CDR3 residues: CASRAASSYNSPLHF. DNA of the CDR3: TGTGCCAGCAGGGCAGCGAGCTCCTATAATTCACCCCTCCACTTT.

DNA for the CDR3: TGCGCCAGCAGCCAAGATGTGGGGGGGCACGGAAACACCATATATTTT. Translation gives CASSQDVGGHGNTIYF. The chain couples TRBV4-3 to TRBJ1-3, with a tentative D call TRBD1 (6 bases). Trimming removed 0 bases at V and 4 bases at J, with 13 bases between. The germline V gene encodes CDR1 LGHNA and CDR2 YSLEER. CDR3 length equals 16 residues.

The genes are TRBV19 and TRBJ1-6; TRBD1 aligns across 9 bases. The V segment lost 3 bases and the J segment 7 bases; nucleotides outside the gene matches: 7. The CDR3 spans 16 residues. CDR1 and CDR2 from the germline V gene are LNHDA and SQIVND (reference sequence). The CDR3 loop reads CASSIGTGSVNSPLHF. CDR3 coding DNA: TGTGCCAGTAGTATCGGGACAGGGTCGGTGAATTCACCCCTCCACTTT.

The chain combines TRBV10-3 with TRBJ2-7; tentatively, D is TRBD2 (6 bases). The V gene lost 3 bases and the J gene lost 7 bases, with 10 bases spanning the gap. This CDR3 contains 12 residues. The V gene's germline CDR1 is ENHRY and CDR2 SYGVKD. CDR3 loop: CAISDPAGEQYF. In DNA form, the CDR3 reads TGTGCCATCAGTGATCCAGCGGGTGAGCAGTACTTC.

This clone occurred a few times. This chain links TRBV25-1 with TRBJ2-7, with 8 bases identical to TRBD1. The CDR3 has 14 residues. V gave up 3 bases and J gave up 4 bases; unmatched junction bases: 5. Germline V lookup: CDR1 MGHDK, CDR2 SYGVNS. The CDR3 is CASSDRGLGYEQYF. The CDR3 DNA reads TGTGCCAGCAGTGACAGGGGGCTTGGGTACGAGCAGTACTTC.

In this sample, this clone turned up a few times. V and J are TRBV5-1 and TRBJ1-1; 8 positions match TRBD1. Germline V gene sequence: CDR1 SGHRS, CDR2 YFSETQ. The CDR3 is made up of 16 amino acids. V shed 4 bases and J 0 bases; nucleotides not matched to a gene: 8. The CDR3 coding sequence is TGCGCCAGCAGCAGGCCGACAGGGGCCATGAACACTGAAGCTTTCTTT. Its protein product is CASSRPTGAMNTEAFF.

The chain links TRBV4-1 to TRBJ1-1; D is perhaps TRBD1 (6 bases). Trimming left V 2 bases short and J 0 bases short, with 10 bases between. The germline gives CDR1 MGHRA, CDR2 YSYEKL. The CDR3 runs to 15 residues. The CDR3 loop reads CASSQRTAMNTEAFF. The DNA of the CDR3 is TGCGCCAGCAGCCAACGGACAGCCATGAACACTGAAGCTTTCTTT.

Only a few counts were recorded for this clone. The V call is TRBV4-3, the J call TRBJ2-7; 8 nucleotides agree with TRBD2. The germline gives CDR1 LGHNA, CDR2 YSLEER. J gave up 1 base and V 0 bases, and 5 bases lay outside the gene matches. This CDR3 is built from 16 residues. CDR3 region: CASSQDEASGSYEQYF. In nucleotides, the CDR3 is TGCGCCAGCAGCCAAGATGAAGCTAGCGGGTCCTACGAGCAGTACTTC.

This clone was counted a few times. The chain is built from TRBV30 and TRBJ1-5, with D perhaps matching TRBD1 (5 bases). The CDR3 contains 13 residues. Germline lookup yields CDR1 GTSNPN and CDR2 SVGIG (reference sequence). Trimming removed 0 bases at V and 7 bases at J, with 10 bases between. The CDR3 here is CAWSVDREQPQHF. Written as DNA, the CDR3 is TGTGCCTGGAGTGTAGACAGAGAACAGCCCCAGCATTTT.

The rearrangement links TRBV6-5 to TRBJ1-2; D is unresolved. This CDR3 has 11 amino acids. The ends were cut back, 10 bases at V and 4 bases at J, with 10 bases in the middle. The germline V gene encodes CDR1 MNHEY and CDR2 SVGAGI. Here the CDR3 reads CATVSGYGYTF. The DNA for the CDR3 is TGTGCCACCGTAAGCGGCTATGGCTACACCTTC.

The chain has TRBV7-2 and TRBJ1-6; the D gene is possibly TRBD1 (6 bases). The CDR3 is made up of 17 amino acids. Looked up from germline, CDR1 is SGHTA and CDR2 is FQGNSA. V lost 5 bases and J lost 9, with 23 bases in between. Here the CDR3 DNA reads TGTGCCAGCAGCCCCGCACAGGGCCCCGGGTTTGGTTCACCCCTCCACTTT. This sequence encodes CASSPAQGPGFGSPLHF.

V and J are TRBV7-2 and TRBJ1-1; D gene unclear. Trimming left V 4 bases short and J 0 bases short, with 12 bases between. Germline V CDR1 and CDR2: SGHTA, FQGNSA. The CDR3 consists of 15 residues. CDR3 protein: CASSSVRLLNTEAFF. The CDR3 nucleotides are TGTGCCAGCAGCTCAGTGAGGCTATTGAACACTGAAGCTTTCTTT.

The chain joins TRBV29-1 to TRBJ1-1; D is perhaps TRBD1 (5 bases). This CDR3 spans 10 amino acids. Germline V gives CDR1 SQVTM, CDR2 ANQGSEA. The V end was cut by 6 bases, the J end by 7 bases, with 9 bases between. The CDR3 reads CSVQDVEAFF. The CDR3 bases are TGCAGCGTACAGGATGTTGAAGCTTTCTTT.

The chain carries TRBV11-2 and TRBJ2-5, with D possibly TRBD1 on 5 matching bases. The CDR3 is 15 amino acids. Germline CDR1 is SGHAT and CDR2 is FQNNGV. Between the trimmed V and J ends, which lost 3 bases and 5 bases, there was a span of 16 bases. The CDR3: CASSFWADSWETQYF. The DNA for the CDR3 is TGTGCCAGCAGCTTTTGGGCCGACAGTTGGGAGACCCAGTACTTC.